The clone carrying this T cell receptor (beta chain) was detected many times. Using unique molecular identifiers, the investigators prepared the TCRbeta library. In TCRdb, the PCR reads were re-called with MiXCR into one record per CDR3 protein. The sample lists about 610,000 distinct CDR3 sequences, about 10% seen once, with less than 5% in the top ten. V was clipped by 0 bases and J by 7 bases, with 7 bases between them. Per germline, CDR1 LGHNA and CDR2 YSLEER. The CDR3 length is 13 residues. The data belong to a study of T-cell reconstitution after alpha-beta-depleted transplantation in children. This specimen consisted of PBMCs from the stem cell graft donor, obtained from the stem cell graft. This rearrangement joins TRBV4-3 to TRBJ1-5; D is undetermined. This TCR was recovered from a human donor who donated a stem cell graft to a child with acute myeloid leukemia. The CDR3 DNA reads as TGCGCCAGCAGCCAAGAAGAAGACCAGCCCCAGCATTTT. It yields the protein CASSQEEDQPQHF.